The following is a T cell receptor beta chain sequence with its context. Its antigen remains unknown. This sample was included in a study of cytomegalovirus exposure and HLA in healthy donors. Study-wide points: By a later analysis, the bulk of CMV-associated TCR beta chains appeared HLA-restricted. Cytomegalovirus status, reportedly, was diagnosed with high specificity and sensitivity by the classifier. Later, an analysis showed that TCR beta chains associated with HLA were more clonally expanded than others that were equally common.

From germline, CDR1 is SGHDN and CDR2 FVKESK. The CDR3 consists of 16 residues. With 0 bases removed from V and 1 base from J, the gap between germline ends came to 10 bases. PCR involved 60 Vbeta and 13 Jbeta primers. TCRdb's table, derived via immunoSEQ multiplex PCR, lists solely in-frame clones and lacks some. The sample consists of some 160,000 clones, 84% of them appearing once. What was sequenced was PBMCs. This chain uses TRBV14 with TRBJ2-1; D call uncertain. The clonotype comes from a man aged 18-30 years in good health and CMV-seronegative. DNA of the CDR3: TGTGCCAGCAGCCAAGATTTAATTGTGTCCTACAATGAGCAGTTCTTC. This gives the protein CASSQDLIVSYNEQFF.